These 11 T cell receptor beta chains were all obtained from the same sample, sequenced in a study of shared clonotypes between healthy human individuals. Naive-designated CD8 cells lacked CD45RO, were positively enriched for CCR7, and omitted terminally differentiated effector memory CD45RA+ cells. Clones were read by immunoSEQ multiplex PCR, and TCRdb kept only the in-frame ones, dropping some. Found here are about 2.2 million clones, more than 85% of them singletons; the top ten hold 1.5% to 2%. The sample was naive CD8+ T cells from PBMCs. These receptors originate from a man aged 18 to 35 in good health. Some clones in this sample may be carry-over from other donors' samples.

The chain combines TRBV13 with TRBJ1-1; the D is unclear. CDR3 length equals 15 residues. The germline CDR1 and CDR2 sequences are PRHDT and FYEKMQ (reference sequence). V lost 4 bases to trimming and J lost 1 base, with 13 bases between them. CDR3 nucleotides: TGTGCCAGCAGCTCTCCCTTGAGCGGGAACACTGAAGCTTTCTTT. Translating it yields CASSSPLSGNTEAFF.

The chain links TRBV7-8 to TRBJ1-1, with D perhaps matching TRBD1 (5 bases). V lost 1 base and J lost 1, with 10 bases in between. The CDR3 loop spans 15 amino acids. Germline V lookup: CDR1 SGHVS, CDR2 FQNEAQ. The CDR3 protein is CASSLVGEWNTEAFF. In DNA, the CDR3 is TGTGCCAGCAGCTTAGTGGGGGAATGGAACACTGAAGCTTTCTTT.

Only a few counts were recorded for this clone. This rearrangement joins TRBV6-5 to TRBJ1-1, with D unresolved. The CDR3 sequence is 14 residues long. Trimming left V 6 bases short and J 7 bases short, with 18 bases between. Germline V gene data show CDR1 as MNHEY and CDR2 as SVGAGI. CDR3 bases: TGTGCCAGCAGCCCCATGGTCGAGCGGCGTGAAGCTTTCTTT. Translating it yields CASSPMVERREAFF.

The sample holds one count of this clone. This rearrangement joins TRBV27 to TRBJ2-5; TRBD1 matches 11 bases. This CDR3 is 15 amino acids long. Unmatched junction bases numbered 8, after V lost 6 bases and J lost 5 bases. Germline lookup yields CDR1 MNHEY and CDR2 SMNVEV (reference sequence). CDR3 nucleotide sequence: TGTGCCAGCAGCCCAGGACAGGGGGCAGGTGAGACCCAGTACTTC. Translating gives CASSPGQGAGETQYF.

This clone was picked up a small number of times. Other DNA sequences in this specimen translate into the identical CDR3. This chain uses TRBV19 with TRBJ1-1, with a possible D match to TRBD1 (6 bases). The CDR3 sequence is 15 residues long. Germline loops: CDR1 LNHDA, CDR2 SQIVND (reference sequence). The ends were cut back, 3 bases at V and 0 bases at J, with 11 bases in the middle. The CDR3 loop is CASSISDSLNTEAFF. CDR3 DNA: TGTGCCAGTAGTATTTCGGACAGTTTGAACACTGAAGCTTTCTTT.

This rearrangement joins TRBV7-9 to TRBJ1-2; 8 bases align to TRBD1. Germline V lookup: CDR1 SEHNR, CDR2 FQNEAQ (reference sequence). Trimming at V came to 7 bases and at J to 8 bases, leaving 12 bases not matched to a gene. This CDR3 has 14 residues. CDR3 protein: CASILHTGGGGYTF. CDR3 nucleotide sequence: TGTGCCAGCATACTACACACAGGGGGTGGCGGCTACACCTTC. The whole variable domain, filled in from reference TRBV7-9 and TRBJ1-2, reads DTGVSQNPRHKITKRGQNVTFRCDPISEHNRLYWYRQTLGQGPEFLTYFQNEAQLEKSRLLSDRFSAERPKGSFSTLEIQRTEQGDSAMYLCASILHTGGGGYTFGSGTRLTVV.

The chain uses TRBV5-4 and TRBJ2-7; D is possibly TRBD1 or TRBD2 (5 bases each). Trimming took 4 bases from V and 3 from J, leaving 20 bases between them. The CDR3 runs to 16 residues. Germline CDR1 and CDR2: SGHNT and YYREEE (reference sequence). The CDR3 here is CASSVGTEEYNYEQYF. The DNA for the CDR3 is TGTGCCAGCAGCGTAGGGACCGAAGAATATAACTACGAGCAGTACTTC.

V usage is TRBV7-9 and J usage is TRBJ2-5; unclear D gene. V shed 1 base and J shed 2 bases, with 11 bases lying between them. CDR3 size: 15 residues. Per the germline V gene, CDR1 is SEHNR and CDR2 is FQNEAQ (reference sequence). The CDR3 protein is CASSLGPDYQETQYF. The DNA for the CDR3 is TGTGCCAGCAGCTTAGGTCCGGATTATCAAGAGACCCAGTACTTC.

The gene calls are TRBV6-5 and TRBJ1-5, with D uncertain. CDR3 size: 13 residues. CDR1 is MNHEY, CDR2 SVGAGI, per germline. Trimming took off 5 bases at V and 2 bases at J, with 7 bases between the two ends. This CDR3 reads CASSLSGNQPQHF. In DNA, the CDR3 is TGTGCCAGCAGTCTCTCAGGCAATCAGCCCCAGCATTTT.

The V and J genes are TRBV2 and TRBJ1-5; TRBD1 might be the D (5 bases). The CDR3 consists of 16 residues. From germline, CDR1 is SNHLY and CDR2 FYNNEI. With 1 base removed from V and 2 bases from J, the gap between germline ends came to 12 bases. The DNA for the CDR3 is TGTGCCAGCAGTGAAGAAGGCAGGGACGGCAATCAGCCCCAGCATTTT. Its translation: CASSEEGRDGNQPQHF.

As to this clone: This CDR3 is missing its conserved last phenylalanine or tryptophan, likely due to a read error. The limits of the CDR3 on the DNA are not certain, so only TCRdb's listed CDR3 is given. V gene TRBV5-1 combines with J gene TRBJ1-4; no check of the table's D call, TRBD1, against the DNA was made. Germline V CDR1 and CDR2: SGHRS, YFSETQ. 12 amino acids form the CDR3, both terminal residues included. The CDR3 here is CASSCPGNSHPK.